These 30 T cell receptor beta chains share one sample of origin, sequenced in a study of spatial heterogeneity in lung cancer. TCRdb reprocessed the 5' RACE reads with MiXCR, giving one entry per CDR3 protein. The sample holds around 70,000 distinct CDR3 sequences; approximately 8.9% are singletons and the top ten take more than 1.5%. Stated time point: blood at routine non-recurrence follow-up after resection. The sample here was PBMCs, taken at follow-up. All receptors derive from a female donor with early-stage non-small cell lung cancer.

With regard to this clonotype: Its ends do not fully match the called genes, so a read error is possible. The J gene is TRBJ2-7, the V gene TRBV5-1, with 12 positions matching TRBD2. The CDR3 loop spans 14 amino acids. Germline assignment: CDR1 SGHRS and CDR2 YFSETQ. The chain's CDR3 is CVSTTGLAGYEQYF. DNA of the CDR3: TGCGTCAGCACCACGGGACTAGCGGGCTACGAGCAGTACTTC.

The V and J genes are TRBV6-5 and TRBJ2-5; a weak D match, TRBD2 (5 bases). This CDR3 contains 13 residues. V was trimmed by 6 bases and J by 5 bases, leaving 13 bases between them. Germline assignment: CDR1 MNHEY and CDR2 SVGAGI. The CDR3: CASRKTREETQYF. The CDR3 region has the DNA TGTGCCAGCAGAAAAACTAGGGAGGAGACCCAGTACTTC.

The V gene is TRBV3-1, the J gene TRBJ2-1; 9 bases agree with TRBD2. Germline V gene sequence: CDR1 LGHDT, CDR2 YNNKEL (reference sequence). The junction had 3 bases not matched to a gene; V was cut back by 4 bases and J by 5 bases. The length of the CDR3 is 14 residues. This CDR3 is CASSLAGGHNEQFF. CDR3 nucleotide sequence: TGTGCCAGCAGCCTGGCGGGAGGGCACAATGAGCAGTTCTTC.

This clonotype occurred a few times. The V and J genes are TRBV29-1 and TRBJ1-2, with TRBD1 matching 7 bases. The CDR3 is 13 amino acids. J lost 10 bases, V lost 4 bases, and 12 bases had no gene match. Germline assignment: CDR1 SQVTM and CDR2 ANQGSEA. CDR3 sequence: CSVAKGTDSDYTF. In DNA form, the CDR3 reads TGCAGCGTTGCGAAAGGGACAGATTCGGACTACACCTTC.

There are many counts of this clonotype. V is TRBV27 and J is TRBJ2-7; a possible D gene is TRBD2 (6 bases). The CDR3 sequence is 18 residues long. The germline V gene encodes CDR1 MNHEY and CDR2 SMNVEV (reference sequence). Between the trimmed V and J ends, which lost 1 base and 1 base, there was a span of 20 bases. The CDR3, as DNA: TGTGCCAGCAGTTTATACTCGTGGGACCGGGGAGGATCCTACGAGCAGTACTTC. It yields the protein CASSLYSWDRGGSYEQYF.

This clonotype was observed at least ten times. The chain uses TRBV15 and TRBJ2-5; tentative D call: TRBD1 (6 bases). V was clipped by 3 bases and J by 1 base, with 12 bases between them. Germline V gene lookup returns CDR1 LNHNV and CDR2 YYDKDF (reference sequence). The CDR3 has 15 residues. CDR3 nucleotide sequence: TGTGCCACCAGCAGCCGTCAGGGGAGCCAAGAGACCCAGTACTTC. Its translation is CATSSRQGSQETQYF.

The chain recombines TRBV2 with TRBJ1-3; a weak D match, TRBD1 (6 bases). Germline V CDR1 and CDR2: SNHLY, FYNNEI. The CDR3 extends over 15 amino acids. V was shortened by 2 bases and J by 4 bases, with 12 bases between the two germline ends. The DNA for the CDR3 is TGTGCCAGCAGTGAACGTGGGGGCGCCGGAAACACCATATATTTT. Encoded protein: CASSERGGAGNTIYF. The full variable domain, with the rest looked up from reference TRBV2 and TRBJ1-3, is EPEVTQTPSHQVTQMGQEVILRCVPISNHLYFYWYRQILGQKVEFLVSFYNNEISEKSEIFDDQFSVERPDGSNFTLKIRSTKLEDSAMYFCASSERGGAGNTIYFGEGSWLTVV.

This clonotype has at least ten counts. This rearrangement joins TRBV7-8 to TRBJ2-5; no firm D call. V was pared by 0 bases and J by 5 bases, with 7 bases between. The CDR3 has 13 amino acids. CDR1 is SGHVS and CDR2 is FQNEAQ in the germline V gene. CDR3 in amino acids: CASSLAKLETQYF. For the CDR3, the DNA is TGTGCCAGCAGCTTAGCCAAGCTGGAGACCCAGTACTTC.

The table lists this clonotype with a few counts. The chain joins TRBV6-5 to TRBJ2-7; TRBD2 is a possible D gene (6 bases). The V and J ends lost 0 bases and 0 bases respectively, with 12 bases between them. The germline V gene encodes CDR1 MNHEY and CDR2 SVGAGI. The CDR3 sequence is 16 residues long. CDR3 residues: CASSYSRAGPSYEQYF. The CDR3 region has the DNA TGTGCCAGCAGTTACTCGCGCGCGGGGCCCTCCTACGAGCAGTACTTC.

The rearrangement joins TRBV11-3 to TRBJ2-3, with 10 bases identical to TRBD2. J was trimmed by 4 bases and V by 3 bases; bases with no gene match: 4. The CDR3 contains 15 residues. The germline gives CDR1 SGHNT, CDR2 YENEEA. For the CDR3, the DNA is TGTGCCAGCAGCTTCAGCGGGAGGGCAGCAGATACGCAGTATTTT. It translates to CASSFSGRAADTQYF. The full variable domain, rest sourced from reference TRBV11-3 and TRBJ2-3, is EAGVVQSPRYKIIEKKQPVAFWCNPISGHNTLYWYLQNLGQGPELLIRYENEEAVDDSQLPKDRFSAERLKGVDSTLKIQPAELGDSAVYLCASSFSGRAADTQYFGPGTRLTVL.

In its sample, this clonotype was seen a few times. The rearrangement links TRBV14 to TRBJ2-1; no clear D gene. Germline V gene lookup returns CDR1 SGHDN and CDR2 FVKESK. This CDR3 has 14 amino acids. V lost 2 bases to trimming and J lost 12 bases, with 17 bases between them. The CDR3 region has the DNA TGTGCCAGCAGCCAATCTGACTTCCGTGGGCGGCAGTTCTTC. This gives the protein CASSQSDFRGRQFF.

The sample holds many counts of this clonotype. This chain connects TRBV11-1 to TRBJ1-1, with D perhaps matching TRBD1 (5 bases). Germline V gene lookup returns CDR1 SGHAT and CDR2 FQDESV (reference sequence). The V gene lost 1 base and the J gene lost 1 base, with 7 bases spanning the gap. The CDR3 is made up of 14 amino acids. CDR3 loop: CASSLDGGNTEAFF. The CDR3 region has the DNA TGTGCCAGCAGCTTAGACGGGGGGAACACTGAAGCTTTCTTT.

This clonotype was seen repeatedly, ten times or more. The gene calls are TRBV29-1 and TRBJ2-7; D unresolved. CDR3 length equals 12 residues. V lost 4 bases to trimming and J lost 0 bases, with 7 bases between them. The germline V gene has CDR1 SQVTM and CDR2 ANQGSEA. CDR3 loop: CSVGPGSYEQYF. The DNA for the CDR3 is TGCAGCGTTGGGCCGGGCTCCTACGAGCAGTACTTC.

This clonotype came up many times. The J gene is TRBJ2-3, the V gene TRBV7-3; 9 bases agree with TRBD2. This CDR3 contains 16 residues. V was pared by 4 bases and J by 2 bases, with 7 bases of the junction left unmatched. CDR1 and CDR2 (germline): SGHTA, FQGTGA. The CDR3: CASSWGQREATDTQYF. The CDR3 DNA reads TGTGCCAGCAGCTGGGGTCAGCGGGAGGCCACAGATACGCAGTATTTT.

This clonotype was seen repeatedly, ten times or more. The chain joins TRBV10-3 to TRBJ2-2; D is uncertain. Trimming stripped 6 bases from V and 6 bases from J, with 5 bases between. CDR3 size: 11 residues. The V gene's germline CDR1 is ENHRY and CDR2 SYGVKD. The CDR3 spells CAISFSGELFF. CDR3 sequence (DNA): TGTGCCATCAGCTTCTCCGGGGAGCTGTTTTTT.

The CDR3 DNA reads as TGTGCCAGCAGTTCCCAGACAGGGTTAGAGACCCAGTACTTC. Amino acids: CASSSQTGLETQYF. The chain is built from TRBV28 and TRBJ2-5; the match to TRBD1 covers 7 bases. The V segment lost 4 bases and the J segment 4 bases; nucleotides outside the gene matches: 6. Looked up from germline, CDR1 is MDHEN and CDR2 is SYDVKM. The CDR3 is 14 residues long.

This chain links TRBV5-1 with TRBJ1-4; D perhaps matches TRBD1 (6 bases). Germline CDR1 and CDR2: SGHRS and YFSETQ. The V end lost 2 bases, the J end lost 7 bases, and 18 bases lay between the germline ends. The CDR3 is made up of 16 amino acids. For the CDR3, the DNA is TGCGCCAGCAGCTTTTCATCAGGGGCGCTGATTGAAAAACTGTTTTTT. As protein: CASSFSSGALIEKLFF.

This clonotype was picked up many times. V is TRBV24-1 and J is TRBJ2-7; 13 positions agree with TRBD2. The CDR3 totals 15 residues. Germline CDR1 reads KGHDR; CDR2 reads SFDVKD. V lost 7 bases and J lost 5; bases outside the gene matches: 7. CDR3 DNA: TGTGCCACCAGCAGTACCGGGACTAGCGGGAACGAGCAGTACTTC. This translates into CATSSTGTSGNEQYF.

The CDR3 here is CASSGRGPSPLHF. The CDR3 DNA is TGCGCCAGCAGCGGACGCGGGCCTTCACCCCTCCACTTT. This chain joins TRBV5-1 and TRBJ1-6; no reliable D call. CDR1 is SGHRS, CDR2 YFSETQ, per germline. V gave up 4 bases and J gave up 9 bases, with 11 bases separating them. The CDR3 is 13 residues long.

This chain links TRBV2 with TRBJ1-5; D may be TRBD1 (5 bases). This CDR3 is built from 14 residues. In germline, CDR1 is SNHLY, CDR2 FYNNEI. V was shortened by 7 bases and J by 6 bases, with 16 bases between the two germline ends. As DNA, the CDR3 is TGTGCCAGCAAAGGAGGACAAGCCGGTCAGCCCCAGCATTTT. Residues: CASKGGQAGQPQHF.

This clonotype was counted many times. In DNA form, the CDR3 reads TGCAGTGCCCGCAGGGCCTACAATGAGCAGTTCTTC. Amino acids: CSARRAYNEQFF. The chain recombines TRBV20-1 with TRBJ2-1; perhaps TRBD1 as D (5 bases). V shed 6 bases and J shed 2 bases, with 8 bases lying between them. CDR1 DFQATT and CDR2 SNEGSKA come from the germline V gene (reference sequence). CDR3 length: 12 residues.

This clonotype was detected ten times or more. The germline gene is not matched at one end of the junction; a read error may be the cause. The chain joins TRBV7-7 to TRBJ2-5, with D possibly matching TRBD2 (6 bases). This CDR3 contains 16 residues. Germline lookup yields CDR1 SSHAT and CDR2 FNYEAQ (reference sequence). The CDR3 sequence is CASSLSLGERVETQYF. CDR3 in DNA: TGTGCTAGCAGCCTTTCTTTGGGGGAGCGGGTAGAGACCCAGTACTTC.

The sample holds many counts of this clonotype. CDR3 DNA: TGCAGCGTTGGGCAGTACTACAATGAGCAGTTCTTC. Its protein is CSVGQYYNEQFF. The chain couples TRBV29-1 to TRBJ2-1; D gene ambiguous. Trimming pared 4 bases from V and 3 bases from J, leaving 7 bases between. Germline values: CDR1 SQVTM, CDR2 ANQGSEA. The CDR3 contains 12 residues.

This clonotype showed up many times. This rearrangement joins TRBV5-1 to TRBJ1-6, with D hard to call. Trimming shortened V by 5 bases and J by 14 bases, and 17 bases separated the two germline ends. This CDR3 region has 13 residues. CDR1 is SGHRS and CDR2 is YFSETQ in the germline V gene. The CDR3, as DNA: TGCGCCAGCAGAAGAGACGGGATTGAGGCCCTCCACTTT. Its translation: CASRRDGIEALHF.

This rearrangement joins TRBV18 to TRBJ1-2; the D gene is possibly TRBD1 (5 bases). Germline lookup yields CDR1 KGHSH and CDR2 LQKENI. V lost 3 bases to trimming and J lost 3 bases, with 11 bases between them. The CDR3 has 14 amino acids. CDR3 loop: CASSPQGSDYGYTF. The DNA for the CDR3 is TGTGCCAGCTCACCGCAGGGATCCGACTATGGCTACACCTTC.

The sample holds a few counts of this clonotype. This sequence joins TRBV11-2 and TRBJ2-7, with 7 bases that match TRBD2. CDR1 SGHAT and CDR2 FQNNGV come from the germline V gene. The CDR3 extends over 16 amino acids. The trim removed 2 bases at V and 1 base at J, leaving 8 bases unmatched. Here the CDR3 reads CASSLRGERGSYEQYF. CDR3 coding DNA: TGTGCCAGCAGCTTAAGGGGAGAGCGGGGATCCTACGAGCAGTACTTC.

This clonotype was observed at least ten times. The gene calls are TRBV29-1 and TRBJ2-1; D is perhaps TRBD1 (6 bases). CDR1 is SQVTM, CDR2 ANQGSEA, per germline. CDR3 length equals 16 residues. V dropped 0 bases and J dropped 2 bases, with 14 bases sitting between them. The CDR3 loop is CSVEDRWGPAYNEQFF. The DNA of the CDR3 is TGCAGCGTTGAAGATCGGTGGGGGCCCGCCTACAATGAGCAGTTCTTC.

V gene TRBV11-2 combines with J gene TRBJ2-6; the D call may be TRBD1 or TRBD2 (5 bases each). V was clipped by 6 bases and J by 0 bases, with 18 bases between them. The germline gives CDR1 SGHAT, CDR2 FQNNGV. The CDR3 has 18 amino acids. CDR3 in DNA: TGTGCCAGCAGGCAACCGGGACCTTACTTCTCTGGGGCCAACGTCCTGACTTTC. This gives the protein CASRQPGPYFSGANVLTF.

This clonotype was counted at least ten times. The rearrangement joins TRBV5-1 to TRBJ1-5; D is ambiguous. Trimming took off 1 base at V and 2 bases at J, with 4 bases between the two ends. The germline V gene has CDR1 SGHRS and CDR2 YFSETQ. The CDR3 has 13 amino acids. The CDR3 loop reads CASSLQGNQPQHF. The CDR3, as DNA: TGCGCCAGCAGCTTGCAGGGCAATCAGCCCCAGCATTTT. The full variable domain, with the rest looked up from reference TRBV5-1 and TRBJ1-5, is KAGVTQTPRYLIKTRGQQVTLSCSPISGHRSVSWYQQTPGQGLQFLFEYFSETQRNKGNFPGRFSGRQFSNSRSEMNVSTLELGDSALYLCASSLQGNQPQHFGDGTRLSIL.

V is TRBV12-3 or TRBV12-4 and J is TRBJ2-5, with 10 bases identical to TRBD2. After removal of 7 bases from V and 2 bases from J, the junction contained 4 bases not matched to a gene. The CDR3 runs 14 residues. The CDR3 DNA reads TGTGCCAGCACCCTGGGACTAGCGCAAGAGACCCAGTACTTC. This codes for CASTLGLAQETQYF.